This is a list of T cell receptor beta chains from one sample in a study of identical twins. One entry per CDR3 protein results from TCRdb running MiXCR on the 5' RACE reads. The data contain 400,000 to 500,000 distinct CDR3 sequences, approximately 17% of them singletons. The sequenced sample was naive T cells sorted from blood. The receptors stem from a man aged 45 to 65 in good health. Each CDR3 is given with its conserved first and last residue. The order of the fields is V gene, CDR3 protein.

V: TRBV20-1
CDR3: CSVNSLDRNTEAFF

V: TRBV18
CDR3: CASSPDRDYGYTF

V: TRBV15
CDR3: CATSRAPGRSGGYTF

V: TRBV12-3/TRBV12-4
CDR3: CASSATGGSQYF

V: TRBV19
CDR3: CASSIGGTRRTDTQYF

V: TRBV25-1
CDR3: CASSELGLSRDSPLHF

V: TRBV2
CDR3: CASSLSGAVRGEQFF

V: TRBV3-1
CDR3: CASSQERLAGNSYNEQFF

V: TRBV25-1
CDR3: CASSEFRNYGYTF

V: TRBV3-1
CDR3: CASRQEAVSNTEAFF

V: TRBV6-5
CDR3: CASSYIRDTSLGEQYF

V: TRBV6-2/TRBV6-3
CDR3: CASSTDRATEAFF

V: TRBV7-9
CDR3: CASSLANSFYEQYF

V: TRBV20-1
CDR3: CSANGGLNYGYTF

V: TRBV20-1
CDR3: CSARDPLGGGGYTF

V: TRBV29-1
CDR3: CSVEGGTIPEAFF

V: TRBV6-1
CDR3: CASRALGQRASGANVLTF

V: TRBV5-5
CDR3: CASSLAPGNQPQHF

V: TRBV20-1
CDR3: CSARDHRAGGRSSETQYF

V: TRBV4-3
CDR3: CASSQAAHGLAAAYNEQFF

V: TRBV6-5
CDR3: CASSYSKGSGELFF

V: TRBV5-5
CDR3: CASSFSGYNNSPLHF

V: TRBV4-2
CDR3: CASSPKIGTGSNNEQFF

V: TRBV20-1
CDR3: CSANGDPHGNQPQHF

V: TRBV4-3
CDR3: CASSQETGGSHEQFF

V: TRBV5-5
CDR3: CASSSGTPGNTIYF

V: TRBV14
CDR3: CASSRLAGGREQFF

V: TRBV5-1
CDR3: CASSLEGQGYNEQFF

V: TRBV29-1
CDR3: CSVRPGTSGGAKETQYF

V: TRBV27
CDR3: CASSLHWSNYGYTF

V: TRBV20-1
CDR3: CSATRLGGLRGNTEAFF

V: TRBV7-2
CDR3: CASSLVAPYSNQPQHF

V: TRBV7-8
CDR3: CASSSRVTDTQYF

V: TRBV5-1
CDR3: CASSSLQETQYF

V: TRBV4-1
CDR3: CASSRLTGDADTQYF

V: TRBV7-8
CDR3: CASSWNRDRIQPQHF

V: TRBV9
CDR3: CASSVVDTYTEAFF

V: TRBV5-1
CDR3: CASSVKSQETQYF

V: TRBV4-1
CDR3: CASSPGAMNTEAFF

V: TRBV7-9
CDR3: CASSGPRGDPYEQYF